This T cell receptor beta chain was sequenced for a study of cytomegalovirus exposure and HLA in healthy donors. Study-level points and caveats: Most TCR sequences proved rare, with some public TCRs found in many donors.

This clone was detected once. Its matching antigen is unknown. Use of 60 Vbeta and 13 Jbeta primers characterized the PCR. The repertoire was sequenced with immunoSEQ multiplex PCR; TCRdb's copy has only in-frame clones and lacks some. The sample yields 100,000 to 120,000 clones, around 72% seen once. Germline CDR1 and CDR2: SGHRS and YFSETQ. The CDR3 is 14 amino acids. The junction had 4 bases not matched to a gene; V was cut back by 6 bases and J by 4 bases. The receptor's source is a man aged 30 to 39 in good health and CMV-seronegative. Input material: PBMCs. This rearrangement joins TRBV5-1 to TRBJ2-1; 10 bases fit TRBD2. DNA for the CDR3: TGCGCCAGCACCGGACTAGCGGATTACAATGAGCAGTTCTTC. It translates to CASTGLADYNEQFF.